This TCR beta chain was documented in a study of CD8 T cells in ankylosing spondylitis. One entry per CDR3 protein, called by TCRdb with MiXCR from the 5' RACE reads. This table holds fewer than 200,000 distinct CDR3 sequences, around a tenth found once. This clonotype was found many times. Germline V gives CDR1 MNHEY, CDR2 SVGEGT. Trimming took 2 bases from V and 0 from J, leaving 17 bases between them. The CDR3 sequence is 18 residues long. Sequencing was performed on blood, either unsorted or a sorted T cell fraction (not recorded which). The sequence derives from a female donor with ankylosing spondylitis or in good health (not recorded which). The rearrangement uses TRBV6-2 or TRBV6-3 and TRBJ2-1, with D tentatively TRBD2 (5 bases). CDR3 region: CASSYPDFQESSYNEQFF. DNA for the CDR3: TGTGCCAGCAGTTACCCGGACTTCCAGGAAAGCTCCTACAATGAGCAGTTCTTC.